This entry describes one T cell receptor beta chain. This sample stems from a study of cytotoxic CD8 clonotypes in ibrutinib-treated CLL. V lost 0 bases, J lost 3 bases, and 12 bases lay in between. CDR1 SGHRS and CDR2 YFSETQ come from the germline V gene. The length of the CDR3 is 15 residues. The assay was immunoSEQ multiplex PCR, and TCRdb's table has in-frame clones only and misses some. The sample has fewer than 400,000 clones; about 64% are singletons. The sequencing here drew on PBMCs, taken after 36 months of ibrutinib treatment. J is TRBJ1-2 and V is TRBV5-1; tentative D call: TRBD1 (5 bases). This receptor was taken from a human donor with chronic lymphocytic leukemia. This CDR3 is CASSLVRGTYYGYTF. The CDR3 coding sequence is TGCGCCAGCAGCTTGGTAAGGGGCACTTACTATGGCTACACCTTC.